This entry lists 27 T cell receptor beta chains sequenced from one sample in a study of shared clonotypes between healthy human individuals. Here immunoSEQ multiplex PCR was the method, and the copy in TCRdb shows in-frame clones only, minus some. The sample has fewer than 1.8 million clones, about 98.5% seen once. Sequencing was performed on naive CD4+ T cells sorted from blood. Subset described: CD45RA+ positively selected. The source is a man aged 25-40 years in good health.

V and J are TRBV19 and TRBJ2-2, with D possibly TRBD1 on 6 matching bases. CDR1 and CDR2 from the germline V gene are LNHDA and SQIVND (reference sequence). The ends were cut back, 1 base at V and 4 bases at J, with 10 bases in the middle. This CDR3 comprises 15 residues. The DNA of the CDR3 is TGTGCCAGTAGTATAGGTGGGGGCCGCACCGGGGAGCTGTTTTTT. It translates to CASSIGGGRTGELFF.

This sequence joins TRBV5-5 and TRBJ2-7, with a tentative D call TRBD2 (7 bases). Trimming took off 5 bases at V and 0 bases at J, with 15 bases between the two ends. Germline V CDR1 and CDR2: SGHKS, YYEKEE (reference sequence). The CDR3 is 15 residues long. In DNA form, the CDR3 reads TGTGCCAGCAGACCGGGGGGCTCCAGCTCCTACGAGCAGTACTTC. Its protein product is CASRPGGSSSYEQYF. Full variable domain (remainder filled in from reference TRBV5-5 and TRBJ2-7): DAGVTQSPTHLIKTRGQQVTLRCSPISGHKSVSWYQQVLGQGPQFIFQYYEKEERGRGNFPDRFSARQFPNYSSELNVNALLLGDSALYLCASRPGGSSSYEQYFGPGTRLTVT.

V is TRBV15 and J is TRBJ2-3; TRBD2 is a possible D gene (6 bases). This CDR3 comprises 16 residues. CDR1 LNHNV and CDR2 YYDKDF come from the germline V gene (reference sequence). Trimming shortened V by 2 bases and J by 1 base, and 13 bases separated the two germline ends. CDR3 protein: CATSRLTPGGTDTQYF. CDR3 coding DNA: TGTGCCACCAGCAGACTCACTCCGGGAGGCACAGATACGCAGTATTTT.

In nucleotides, the CDR3 is TGTGCCAGCAGTTTTGGGGGGCCCTACAATGAGCAGTTCTTC. It specifies CASSFGGPYNEQFF. The rearrangement uses TRBV6-5 and TRBJ2-1; the D call may be TRBD1 or TRBD2 (6 bases each). CDR3 size: 14 residues. Per germline, CDR1 MNHEY and CDR2 SVGAGI. Trimming stripped 4 bases from V and 2 bases from J, with 9 bases between.

As concerns this clone: Other DNA sequences in the sample encode the same CDR3. The gene calls are TRBV5-4 and TRBJ1-5, with 7 bases lining up with TRBD1. Germline V gene sequence: CDR1 SGHNT, CDR2 YYREEE (reference sequence). Losses at the gene ends were 2 bases for V and 1 base for J; bases not matched to a gene: 0. The CDR3 sequence is 14 residues long. The CDR3 region has the DNA TGTGCCAGCAGCTTACAGGGGAGCAATCAGCCCCAGCATTTT. Translating gives CASSLQGSNQPQHF.

The chain has TRBV15 and TRBJ2-2; tentative D call: TRBD2 (5 bases). This CDR3 region has 15 residues. Deletions cut 1 base from V and 3 bases from J, with 9 bases between. CDR1 is LNHNV and CDR2 is YYDKDF in the germline V gene (reference sequence). The CDR3: CATSRAGFYTGELFF. For the CDR3, the DNA is TGTGCCACCAGCAGAGCGGGGTTCTACACCGGGGAGCTGTTTTTT.

The chain joins TRBV28 to TRBJ1-2, with 8 nucleotides matching TRBD1. Germline V gene lookup returns CDR1 MDHEN and CDR2 SYDVKM. The CDR3 runs 16 residues. V trimming: 8 bases; J trimming: 1 base; junction bases outside the gene matches: 12. The CDR3 here is CASGRGDRFFNYGYTF. The CDR3 coding sequence is TGTGCCAGCGGTAGGGGGGACAGGTTTTTTAACTATGGCTACACCTTC.

This sequence joins TRBV4-3 and TRBJ1-5, with D tentatively TRBD1 (5 bases). From germline, CDR1 is LGHNA and CDR2 YSLEER. The CDR3 loop spans 14 amino acids. V dropped 0 bases and J dropped 4 bases, with 7 bases sitting between them. In DNA, the CDR3 is TGCGCCAGCAGCCAAGATCCAGGGAATCAGCCCCAGCATTTT. Translation: CASSQDPGNQPQHF.

This rearrangement joins TRBV6-1 to TRBJ2-1, with 10 bases lining up with TRBD1. Germline V gene data show CDR1 as MNHNS and CDR2 as SASEGT. The ends lost 6 bases at V and 4 bases at J; junction bases unmatched: 6. The CDR3 runs 15 residues. The CDR3 sequence: CASRGDRGRYNEQFF. CDR3 DNA sequence: TGTGCCAGCAGAGGCGACAGGGGGCGTTACAATGAGCAGTTCTTC.

This chain links TRBV7-9 with TRBJ2-4; D ambiguous. V lost 5 bases to trimming and J lost 8 bases, with 13 bases between them. Germline V gives CDR1 SEHNR, CDR2 FQNEAQ (reference sequence). The CDR3 consists of 13 residues. The CDR3 region has the DNA TGTGCCAGCAGCCCACGTGGGCCTGACATTCAGTACTTC. Translating it yields CASSPRGPDIQYF.

The chain has TRBV27 and TRBJ2-1, with 14 bases lining up with TRBD2. J was trimmed by 8 bases and V by 6 bases; bases with no gene match: 12. The germline CDR1 and CDR2 sequences are MNHEY and SMNVEV (reference sequence). There are 17 residues in the CDR3. Here the CDR3 reads CASRGGTGTSGSDEQFF. The CDR3 DNA is TGTGCCAGCAGAGGGGGTACCGGGACTAGCGGGAGCGATGAGCAGTTCTTC.

J is TRBJ2-7 and V is TRBV15, with a weak D call TRBD2 (6 bases). The CDR3 is made up of 16 amino acids. The V and J ends lost 0 bases and 0 bases respectively, with 12 bases between them. The germline V gene has CDR1 LNHNV and CDR2 YYDKDF (reference sequence). The CDR3 spells CATSRDRGGLSYEQYF. The CDR3 DNA reads TGTGCCACCAGCAGAGATCGCGGAGGGCTCTCCTACGAGCAGTACTTC. The variable domain in full, with the rest retrieved from reference TRBV15 and TRBJ2-7, is DAMVIQNPRYQVTQFGKPVTLSCSQTLNHNVMYWYQQKSSQAPKLLFHYYDKDFNNEADTPDNFQSRRPNTSFCFLDIRSPGLGDTAMYLCATSRDRGGLSYEQYFGPGTRLTVT.

The chain uses TRBV7-3 and TRBJ2-5, with D possibly TRBD2 on 5 matching bases. The CDR3 is 13 residues long. The V end lost 5 bases, the J end lost 5 bases, and 12 bases lay between the germline ends. The V gene's germline CDR1 is SGHTA and CDR2 FQGTGA. The CDR3 is CASSLDSRETQYF. CDR3 bases: TGTGCCAGCAGCCTGGACTCTCGGGAGACCCAGTACTTC.

The genes are TRBV5-1 and TRBJ2-1; possibly TRBD1 or TRBD2 for D (5 bases each). The germline gives CDR1 SGHRS, CDR2 YFSETQ. The CDR3 runs to 14 residues. Trimming took off 5 bases at V and 5 bases at J, with 14 bases between the two ends. This CDR3 is CASRRGDVDNEQFF. CDR3 sequence (DNA): TGCGCCAGCAGGAGGGGCGACGTAGACAATGAGCAGTTCTTC.

The chain recombines TRBV7-2 with TRBJ2-7, with unresolved D. This CDR3 spans 15 amino acids. In germline, CDR1 is SGHTA, CDR2 FQGNSA. V gave up 5 bases and J gave up 6 bases, with 20 bases separating them. CDR3 protein: CASSPFELASAEQYF. The CDR3 DNA reads TGTGCCAGCAGCCCCTTCGAGTTGGCTAGTGCCGAGCAGTACTTC.

For this clone: Compared with germline, one end of the junction differs, possibly owing to a read error. The V call is TRBV5-6, the J call TRBJ2-7; 7 bases are a match to TRBD2. This CDR3 region has 14 residues. In germline, CDR1 is SGHDT, CDR2 YYEEEE. This CDR3 is CASSLGLAADKGTF. The CDR3 DNA sequence: TGTGCCAGCAGCTTGGGACTAGCAGCAGATAAGGGGACCTTC. Drawing the rest from reference TRBV5-6 and TRBJ2-7, the complete variable domain is DAGVTQSPTHLIKTRGQQVTLRCSPKSGHDTVSWYQQALGQGPQFIFQYYEEEERQRGNFPDRFSGHQFPNYSSELNVNALLLGDSALYLCASSLGLAADKGTFGPGTRLTVT.

A single count supports this clone. The chain has TRBV4-1 and TRBJ2-7, with D uncertain. The germline V and J ends were trimmed by 5 bases and 0 bases, with 20 bases remaining between them. Germline values: CDR1 MGHRA, CDR2 YSYEKL. The CDR3 has 17 amino acids. CDR3 DNA sequence: TGCGCCAGCAGCTCAGGCCGTGTCGGGCCCCTCTCCTACGAGCAGTACTTC. Encoded protein: CASSSGRVGPLSYEQYF.

V gene TRBV6-4 combines with J gene TRBJ1-2; TRBD1 aligns across 8 bases. This CDR3 region has 15 residues. V was clipped by 5 bases and J by 2 bases; unmatched bases: 7. Germline V CDR1 and CDR2: MRHNA, SNTAGT. CDR3 sequence (DNA): TGTGCCAGCAGTCCGGACAGGGATTTAAACTATGGCTACACCTTC. Encoded protein: CASSPDRDLNYGYTF.

The chain couples TRBV28 to TRBJ1-3; D might be TRBD1 (6 bases). Germline V gene sequence: CDR1 MDHEN, CDR2 SYDVKM. V shed 5 bases and J shed 0 bases, with 11 bases lying between them. There are 15 residues in the CDR3. CDR3 sequence reads: CASSRTALSGNTIYF. CDR3 in DNA: TGTGCCAGCAGTCGGACAGCCCTCTCTGGAAACACCATATATTTT.

This chain links TRBV13 with TRBJ2-4; D is ambiguous. The V and J ends lost 0 bases and 0 bases respectively, with 12 bases between them. Germline V CDR1 and CDR2: PRHDT, FYEKMQ (reference sequence). The length of the CDR3 is 17 residues. The CDR3 loop reads CASSLGQMNVAKNIQYF. CDR3 DNA: TGTGCCAGCAGCTTAGGGCAGATGAATGTAGCCAAAAACATTCAGTACTTC.

The gene calls are TRBV2 and TRBJ2-7; D gene unclear. The V and J ends lost 1 base and 4 bases respectively, with 11 bases between them. Germline CDR1 and CDR2: SNHLY and FYNNEI. This CDR3 is built from 14 residues. CDR3 DNA: TGTGCCAGCAGTGAAGTCGCTGGAAGGTACGAGCAGTACTTC. This translates into CASSEVAGRYEQYF.

For this clone: Within the sample, other DNA sequences also encode this same CDR3. This rearrangement joins TRBV30 to TRBJ2-7, with D tentatively TRBD1 (5 bases). The CDR3 covers 14 residues. CDR1 is GTSNPN, CDR2 SVGIG, per germline (reference sequence). Trimming shortened V by 3 bases and J by 2 bases, and 14 bases separated the two germline ends. In nucleotides, the CDR3 is TGTGCCTGGAGGGAGAGTGGCAGGGCCTACGAGCAGTACTTC. This translates into CAWRESGRAYEQYF.

The J gene is TRBJ1-1, the V gene TRBV27, with 9 bases matching TRBD1. Per germline, CDR1 MNHEY and CDR2 SMNVEV (reference sequence). Trimming at V came to 6 bases and at J to 6 bases, leaving 5 bases not matched to a gene. The CDR3 extends over 13 amino acids. The CDR3 loop reads CASRDRGFSEAFF. Here the CDR3 DNA reads TGTGCCAGCAGGGACAGGGGATTTTCTGAAGCTTTCTTT.

The chain couples TRBV7-2 to TRBJ2-1, with a weak D call TRBD1 (6 bases). Trimming took off 6 bases at V and 7 bases at J, with 10 bases between the two ends. The CDR3 runs 12 residues. Germline V gives CDR1 SGHTA, CDR2 FQGNSA. Written as DNA, the CDR3 is TGTGCCAGCAGGATACAGGGAAATGAGCAGTTCTTC. Translated, it gives CASRIQGNEQFF.

The sample holds one count of this clone. The chain recombines TRBV7-8 with TRBJ2-7; D tentatively fits TRBD1 or TRBD2 (5 bases each). Germline V gene data show CDR1 as SGHVS and CDR2 as FQNEAQ. This CDR3 has 15 residues. V was shortened by 5 bases and J by 0 bases, with 14 bases between the two germline ends. The CDR3 DNA reads as TGTGCCAGCAGCGCCGGGGACGGCTCCTCCTACGAGCAGTACTTC. It codes for CASSAGDGSSYEQYF.

V usage is TRBV6-5 and J usage is TRBJ2-2; a weak D match, TRBD2 (6 bases). Trimming took 6 bases from V and 6 from J, leaving 11 bases between them. The CDR3 loop spans 13 amino acids. Germline CDR1 reads MNHEY; CDR2 reads SVGAGI. CDR3 protein: CASSRPGAGELFF. CDR3 DNA sequence: TGTGCCAGCAGCCGCCCGGGGGCCGGGGAGCTGTTTTTT.

This rearrangement joins TRBV27 to TRBJ1-2, with TRBD1 as a possible D gene (5 bases). CDR1 MNHEY and CDR2 SMNVEV come from the germline V gene (reference sequence). This CDR3 region has 15 residues. Trimming pared 5 bases from V and 7 bases from J, leaving 20 bases between. CDR3: CASSATGAGSRGYTF. The CDR3 nucleotides read TGTGCCAGCAGTGCCACCGGGGCAGGGTCTCGTGGCTACACCTTC.